Listed here is a single T cell receptor (beta chain). The data stem from a study of blood T cell repertoires in COVID-19. Assay: immunoSEQ multiplex PCR; the TCRdb copy retains only in-frame clones and omits some. The table includes fewer than 500,000 clones, approximately 90% detected once. The germline gives CDR1 SGHKS, CDR2 YYEKEE (reference sequence). The CDR3 has 15 residues. Losses at the gene ends were 0 bases for V and 4 bases for J; bases not matched to a gene: 4. Sample: PBMCs or T cells enriched from blood (not recorded which). The V and J genes are TRBV5-5 and TRBJ2-1; 7 nucleotides line up with TRBD2. This receptor was identified in a young man who had recovered from COVID-19. The CDR3 DNA is TGTGCCAGCAGCTTGGGCGGGAGTGGGTACAATGAGCAGTTCTTC. This codes for CASSLGGSGYNEQFF.